A selection of T cell receptor beta chains follows, all from one sample in a study of cytomegalovirus exposure and HLA in healthy donors. Repertoires were generated with immunoSEQ multiplex PCR, while TCRdb's copy carries only in-frame clones and drops some. Among approximately 300,000 clones listed, about nine tenths were seen once. Material for sequencing was PBMCs. These receptors all stem from a woman in her twenties or thirties in good health and CMV-seropositive. The CDR3 runs from the conserved cysteine through the conserved F or W. The D gene is left open where the match is weak. Expanded clones get a size class; other rows say once, few or many, or leave the size out.

D gene	J gene	clone size	V gene	CDR3 protein	CDR3 DNA
.	TRBJ2-2	.	TRBV27	CASSLRGTGELFF	TGTGCCAGCAGTTTAAGGGGTACCGGGGAGCTGTTTTTT
.	TRBJ2-7	.	TRBV6-1	CASSLSGLGYEQYF	TGTGCCAGCAGTCTCTCGGGACTCGGCTACGAGCAGTACTTC
.	TRBJ1-1	.	TRBV20-1	CRATMGDAFF	TGCAGGGCAACCATGGGTGACGCTTTCTTT
.	TRBJ1-2	.	TRBV7-9	CASSNNVAAAGGYGYTF	TGTGCCAGCAGCAACAACGTTGCGGCCGCGGGTGGCTATGGCTACACCTTC
TRBD2	TRBJ2-1	.	TRBV11-3	CASSLTSGVYNEQFF	TGTGCCAGCAGCTTAACTAGCGGGGTTTACAATGAGCAGTTCTTC
.	TRBJ1-2	.	TRBV5-4	CASSLRGPNVGAF	TGTGCCAGCAGCTTGCGGGGGCCGAACGTGGGCGCCTTC
TRBD1	TRBJ1-1	.	TRBV7-6	CASSIQGGTEAFF	TGTGCCAGCAGCATACAGGGGGGCACTGAAGCTTTCTTT
.	TRBJ1-4	.	TRBV5-6	CASSLDPVRNEKLFF	TGTGCCAGCAGCTTGGATCCAGTCCGTAATGAAAAACTGTTTTTT
.	TRBJ2-7	.	TRBV10-3	CAISESTAYEQYF	TGTGCCATCAGTGAGTCGACGGCGTACGAGCAGTACTTC
.	TRBJ2-3	.	TRBV4-1	CASSLIGPGGDTQYF	TGCGCCAGCAGCCTAATAGGTCCTGGTGGAGATACGCAGTATTTT
TRBD2	TRBJ2-5	.	TRBV9	CASSGRTSGSLGETQYF	TGTGCCAGCAGCGGGAGGACTAGCGGGAGTTTGGGAGAGACCCAGTACTTC
TRBD2	TRBJ2-7	.	TRBV7-6	CASSPDSGRASYEQYF	TGTGCCAGCAGCCCTGACAGCGGGAGGGCCTCCTACGAGCAGTACTTC
.	TRBJ2-2	many	TRBV18	CASSSDLVPGELFF	TGTGCCAGCTCATCCGACCTGGTCCCCGGGGAGCTGTTTTTT
TRBD1	TRBJ1-1	.	TRBV5-4	CASSKPGTANTEAFF	TGTGCCAGCAGCAAGCCCGGGACAGCGAACACTGAAGCTTTCTTT
.	TRBJ2-1	.	TRBV5-1	CASGGQLNEQFF	TGCGCCAGCGGCGGGCAGCTCAATGAGCAGTTCTTC
.	TRBJ2-7	once	TRBV27	CASSLRGTYEQYF	TGTGCCAGCAGTTTAAGAGGGACCTACGAGCAGTACTTC
.	TRBJ2-7	.	TRBV27	CASSTQDGPYEQYF	TGTGCCAGCAGTACTCAGGACGGACCCTACGAGCAGTACTTC
TRBD2	TRBJ2-7	.	TRBV5-1	CASSAWASGGSEQYF	TGCGCCAGCAGCGCCTGGGCTAGCGGGGGGAGCGAGCAGTACTTC
.	TRBJ2-2	.	TRBV6-5	CASSYLNGGELFF	TGTGCCAGCAGTTACCTAAACGGAGGGGAGCTGTTTTTT
.	TRBJ1-1	.	TRBV6-5	CASSYSAGTMNTEAFF	TGTGCCAGCAGTTACTCGGCAGGGACCATGAACACTGAAGCTTTCTTT
.	TRBJ1-5	.	TRBV2	CASSEALRQGPQHF	TGTGCCAGCAGTGAAGCGCTTCGGCAGGGGCCCCAGCATTTT
.	TRBJ2-3	.	TRBV5-6	CASSILARKTDTQYF	TGTGCCAGCAGCATACTAGCAAGGAAGACAGATACGCAGTATTTT
TRBD2	TRBJ2-7	.	TRBV27	CASNTRGGYEQYF	TGTGCCAGCAATACCCGGGGGGGCTACGAGCAGTACTTC
TRBD2	TRBJ2-1	.	TRBV7-3	CASSFGLAVYNEQFF	TGTGCCAGCAGCTTCGGACTAGCGGTGTACAATGAGCAGTTCTTC
.	TRBJ2-2	.	TRBV30	CAWSRMRVTGELFF	TGTGCCTGGAGTCGGATGAGAGTTACCGGGGAGCTGTTTTTT
.	TRBJ1-5	once	TRBV30	CAWSEGGVGNQPQHF	TGTGCCTGGAGTGAGGGTGGGGTAGGGAATCAGCCCCAGCATTTT
TRBD1	TRBJ1-1	.	TRBV28	CASSGTATVEAFF	TGTGCCAGCAGCGGGACAGCCACGGTTGAAGCTTTCTTT
TRBD2	TRBJ2-3	.	TRBV7-6	CASSTSGTSGGWSTDTQYF	TGTGCCAGCAGCACCTCCGGGACTAGCGGGGGGTGGAGCACAGATACGCAGTATTTT
.	TRBJ2-1	.	TRBV4-3	CASSTGGRSSYNEQFF	TGCGCCAGCTCGACCGGGGGCCGCAGCTCCTACAATGAGCAGTTCTTC
TRBD1	TRBJ1-3	.	TRBV9	CASSALDRRSGNTIYF	TGTGCCAGCAGCGCATTGGACAGGCGCTCTGGAAACACCATATATTTT
TRBD2	TRBJ2-2	.	TRBV2	CASSEVSLTSVASNTGELFF	TGTGCCAGCAGTGAAGTTTCGTTGACTAGCGTCGCCTCGAACACCGGGGAGCTGTTTTTT
TRBD1	TRBJ2-3	.	TRBV28	CASSSQGLAADTQYF	TGTGCCAGCAGTTCACAGGGGCTTGCAGCAGATACGCAGTATTTT
.	TRBJ2-1	few	TRBV20-1	CSASQYEQFF	TGCAGTGCTAGCCAGTATGAGCAGTTCTTC
.	TRBJ2-2	.	TRBV5-1	CASSPRTDTGELFF	TGCGCCAGCAGCCCGAGGACAGACACCGGGGAGCTGTTTTTT
TRBD1	TRBJ2-1	few	TRBV6-4	CASSADRGNNEQFF	TGTGCCAGCAGTGCGGACAGGGGAAACAATGAGCAGTTCTTC
.	TRBJ1-1	.	TRBV30	CAWEQGIGSEAFF	TGTGCCTGGGAACAGGGTATAGGCTCTGAAGCTTTCTTT
TRBD2	TRBJ2-1	.	TRBV5-1	CASSPRERGLHGEQFF	TGCGCCAGCAGCCCCCGGGAGCGGGGCCTACATGGTGAGCAGTTCTTC
TRBD1	TRBJ1-1	.	TRBV25-1	CASTYQGASEAFF	TGTGCCAGCACCTATCAGGGGGCATCTGAAGCTTTCTTT
TRBD1	TRBJ2-7	.	TRBV7-2	CASSLGGQGAYF	TGTGCCAGCAGCTTAGGTGGACAGGGAGCGTACTTC
.	TRBJ1-3	.	TRBV6-5	CASSPDRSSGNTIYF	TGTGCCAGCAGCCCCGACAGGTCCTCTGGAAACACCATATATTTT
TRBD1	TRBJ2-7	.	TRBV28	CASKLWDSYEQYF	TGTGCCAGCAAACTCTGGGACAGCTACGAGCAGTACTTC
.	TRBJ2-5	.	TRBV7-2	CASRTGETQYF	TGTGCCAGCCGGACCGGTGAGACCCAGTACTTC
.	TRBJ1-1	.	TRBV5-8	CASSLGLDFTEAFF	TGTGCCAGCAGCTTGGGTTTGGATTTCACTGAAGCTTTCTTT
.	TRBJ1-6	few	TRBV14	CASSQGSDNSPLHF	TGTGCCAGCAGCCAAGGCTCCGATAATTCACCCCTCCACTTT
.	TRBJ1-1	.	TRBV30	CAWSVGRGNTEAFF	TGTGCCTGGAGTGTCGGCAGGGGGAACACTGAAGCTTTCTTT
.	TRBJ2-7	once	TRBV29-1	CSVGPLSSYEQYF	TGCAGCGTTGGCCCTCTTTCCTCCTACGAGCAGTACTTC
.	TRBJ2-1	.	TRBV2	CASSEARARHNEQFF	TGTGCCAGCAGTGAAGCGAGGGCCCGACACAATGAGCAGTTCTTC
.	TRBJ1-1	.	TRBV6-1	CASSEGPLNTEAFF	TGTGCCAGCAGTGAAGGCCCTCTGAACACTGAAGCTTTCTTT